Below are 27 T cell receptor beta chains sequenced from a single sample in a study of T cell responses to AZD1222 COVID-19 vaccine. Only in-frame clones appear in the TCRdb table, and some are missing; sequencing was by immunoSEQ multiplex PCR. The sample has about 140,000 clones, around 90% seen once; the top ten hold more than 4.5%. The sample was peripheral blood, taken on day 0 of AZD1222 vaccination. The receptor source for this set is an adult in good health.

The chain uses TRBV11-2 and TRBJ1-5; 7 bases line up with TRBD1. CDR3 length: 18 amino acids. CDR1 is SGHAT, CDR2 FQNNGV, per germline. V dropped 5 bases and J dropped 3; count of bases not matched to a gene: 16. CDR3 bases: TGTGCCAGCAGCCAGGCCGGGACAGAAAAAAAAATCAATCAGCCCCAGCATTTT. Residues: CASSQAGTEKKINQPQHF.

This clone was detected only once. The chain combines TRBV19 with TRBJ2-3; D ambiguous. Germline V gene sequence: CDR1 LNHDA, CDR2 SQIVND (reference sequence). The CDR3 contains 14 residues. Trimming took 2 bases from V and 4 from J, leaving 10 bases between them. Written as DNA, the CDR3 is TGTGCCAGTAGTATAACACCCGCCCCAGATACGCAGTATTTT. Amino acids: CASSITPAPDTQYF. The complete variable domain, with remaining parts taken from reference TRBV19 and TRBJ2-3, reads DGGITQSPKYLFRKEGQNVTLSCEQNLNHDAMYWYRQDPGQGLRLIYYSQIVNDFQKGDIAEGYSVSREKKESFPLTVTSAQKNPTAFYLCASSITPAPDTQYFGPGTRLTVL.

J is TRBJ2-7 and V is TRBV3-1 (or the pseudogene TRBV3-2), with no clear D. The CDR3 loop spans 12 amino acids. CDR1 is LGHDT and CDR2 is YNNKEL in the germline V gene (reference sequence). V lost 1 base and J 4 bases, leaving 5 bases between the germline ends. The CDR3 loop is CASSQGRYEQYF. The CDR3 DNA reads TGTGCCAGCAGCCAAGGGAGATACGAGCAGTACTTC.

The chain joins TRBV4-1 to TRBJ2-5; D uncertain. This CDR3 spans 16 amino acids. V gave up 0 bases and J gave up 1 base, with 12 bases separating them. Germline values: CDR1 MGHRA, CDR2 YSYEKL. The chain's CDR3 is CASSQETTKVQETQYF. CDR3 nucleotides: TGCGCCAGCAGCCAAGAGACAACCAAAGTCCAAGAGACCCAGTACTTC.

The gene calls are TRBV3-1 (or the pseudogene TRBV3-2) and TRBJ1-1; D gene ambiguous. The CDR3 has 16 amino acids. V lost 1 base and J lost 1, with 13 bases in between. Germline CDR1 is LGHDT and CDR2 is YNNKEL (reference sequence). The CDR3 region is CASSQGGATANTEAFF. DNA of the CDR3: TGTGCCAGCAGCCAAGGGGGTGCGACGGCGAACACTGAAGCTTTCTTT.

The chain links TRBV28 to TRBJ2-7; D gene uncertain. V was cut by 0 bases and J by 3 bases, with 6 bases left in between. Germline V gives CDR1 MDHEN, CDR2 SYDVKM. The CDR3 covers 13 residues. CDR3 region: CASSLWGGYEQYF. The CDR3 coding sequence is TGTGCCAGCAGTTTATGGGGTGGCTACGAGCAGTACTTC.

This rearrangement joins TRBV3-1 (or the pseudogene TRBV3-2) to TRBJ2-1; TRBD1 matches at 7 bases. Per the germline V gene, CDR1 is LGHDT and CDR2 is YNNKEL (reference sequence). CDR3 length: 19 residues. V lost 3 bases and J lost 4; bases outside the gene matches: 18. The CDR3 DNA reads TGTGCCAGCAGCCATCTTCCTGGTCGACAGGGCGCTACATACAATGAGCAGTTCTTC. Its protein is CASSHLPGRQGATYNEQFF.

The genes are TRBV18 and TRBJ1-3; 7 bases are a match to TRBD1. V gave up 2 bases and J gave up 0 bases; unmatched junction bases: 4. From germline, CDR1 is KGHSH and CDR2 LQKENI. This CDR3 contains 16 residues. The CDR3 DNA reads TGTGCCAGCTCACCAACGACAGGGAGCTCTGGAAACACCATATATTTT. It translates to CASSPTTGSSGNTIYF.

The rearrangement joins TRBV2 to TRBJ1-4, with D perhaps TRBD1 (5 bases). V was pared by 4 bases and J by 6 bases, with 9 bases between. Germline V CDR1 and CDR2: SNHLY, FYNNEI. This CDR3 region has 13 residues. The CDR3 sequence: CASSGQGYEKLFF. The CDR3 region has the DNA TGTGCCAGCAGTGGGCAGGGATATGAAAAACTGTTTTTT.

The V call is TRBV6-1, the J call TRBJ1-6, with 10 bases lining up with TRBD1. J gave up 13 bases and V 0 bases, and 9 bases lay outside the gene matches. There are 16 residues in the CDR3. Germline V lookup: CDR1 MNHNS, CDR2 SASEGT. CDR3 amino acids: CASSEAEGQGGTPLHF. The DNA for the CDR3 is TGTGCCAGCAGTGAAGCCGAAGGACAGGGGGGAACGCCCCTCCACTTT.

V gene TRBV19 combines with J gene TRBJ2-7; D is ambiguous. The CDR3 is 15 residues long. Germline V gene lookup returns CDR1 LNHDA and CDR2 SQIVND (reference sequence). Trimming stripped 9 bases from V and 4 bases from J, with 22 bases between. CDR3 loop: CARVLTWPLGYEQYF. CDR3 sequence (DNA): TGTGCCAGGGTACTGACTTGGCCACTGGGGTACGAGCAGTACTTC.

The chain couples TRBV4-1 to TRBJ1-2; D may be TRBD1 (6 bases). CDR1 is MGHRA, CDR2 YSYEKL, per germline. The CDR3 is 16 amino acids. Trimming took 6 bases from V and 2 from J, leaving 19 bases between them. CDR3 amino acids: CASSPTRGGRNYGYTF. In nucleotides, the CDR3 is TGCGCCAGCAGTCCTACTCGGGGGGGCAGAAACTATGGCTACACCTTC.

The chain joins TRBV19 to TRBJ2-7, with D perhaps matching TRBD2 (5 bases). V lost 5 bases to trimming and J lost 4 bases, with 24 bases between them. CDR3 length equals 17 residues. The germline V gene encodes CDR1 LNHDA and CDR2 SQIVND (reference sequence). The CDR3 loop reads CASSSAGALAGPYEQYF. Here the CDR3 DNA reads TGTGCCAGTAGTTCCGCGGGCGCTTTGGCGGGCCCGTACGAGCAGTACTTC.

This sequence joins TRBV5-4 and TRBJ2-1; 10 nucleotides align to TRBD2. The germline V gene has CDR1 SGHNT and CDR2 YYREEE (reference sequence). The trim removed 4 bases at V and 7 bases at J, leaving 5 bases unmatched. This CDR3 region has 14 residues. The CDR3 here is CASSPSAGGNEQFF. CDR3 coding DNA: TGTGCCAGCAGCCCCTCAGCGGGAGGGAATGAGCAGTTCTTC.

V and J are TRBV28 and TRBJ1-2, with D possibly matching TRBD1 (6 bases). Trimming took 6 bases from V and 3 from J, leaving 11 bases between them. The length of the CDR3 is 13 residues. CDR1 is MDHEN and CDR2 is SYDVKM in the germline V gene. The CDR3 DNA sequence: TGTGCCAGCAGAGACACAGGGTACTATGGCTACACCTTC. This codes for CASRDTGYYGYTF.

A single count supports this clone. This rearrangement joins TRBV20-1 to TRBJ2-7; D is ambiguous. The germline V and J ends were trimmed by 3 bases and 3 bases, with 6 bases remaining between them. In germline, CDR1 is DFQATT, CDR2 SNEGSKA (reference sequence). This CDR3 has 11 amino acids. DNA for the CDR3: TGCAGTGCTAGGAAGGGCTACGAGCAGTACTTC. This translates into CSARKGYEQYF.

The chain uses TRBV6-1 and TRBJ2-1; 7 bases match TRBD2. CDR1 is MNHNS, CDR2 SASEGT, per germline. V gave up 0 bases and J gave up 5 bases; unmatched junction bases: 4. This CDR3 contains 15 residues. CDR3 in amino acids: CASSEALLADNEQFF. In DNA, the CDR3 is TGTGCCAGCAGTGAAGCGCTCCTAGCGGACAATGAGCAGTTCTTC.

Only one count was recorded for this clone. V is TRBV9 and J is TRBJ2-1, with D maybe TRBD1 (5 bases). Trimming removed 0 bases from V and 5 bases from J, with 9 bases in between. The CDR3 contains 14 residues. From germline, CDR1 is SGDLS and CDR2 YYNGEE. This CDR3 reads CASSVEPGNNEQFF. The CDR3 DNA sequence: TGTGCCAGCAGCGTAGAACCAGGGAACAATGAGCAGTTCTTC.

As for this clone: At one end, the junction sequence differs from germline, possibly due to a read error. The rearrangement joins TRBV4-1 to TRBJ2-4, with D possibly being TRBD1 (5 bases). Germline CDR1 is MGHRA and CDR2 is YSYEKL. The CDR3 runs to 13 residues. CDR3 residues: CASSPQPDTLGHF. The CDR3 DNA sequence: TGCGCCAGCAGCCCACAGCCGGACACGTTGGGTCACTTC.

CDR3 sequence reads: CASSSNFDYTF. CDR3 sequence (DNA): TGTGCCAGCAGCTCGAATTTTGACTACACCTTC. The V gene is TRBV28, the J gene TRBJ1-2, with D hard to call. In germline, CDR1 is MDHEN, CDR2 SYDVKM. Trimming stripped 6 bases from V and 10 bases from J, with 12 bases between. The CDR3 runs to 11 residues.

CDR3 amino acids: CASSPLGAGGYNEQFF. The CDR3 DNA reads TGTGCCAGCAGTCCCCTAGGAGCGGGAGGGTACAATGAGCAGTTCTTC. The chain recombines TRBV2 with TRBJ2-1; 10 positions agree with TRBD2. Germline values: CDR1 SNHLY, CDR2 FYNNEI. This CDR3 has 16 residues. J was trimmed by 4 bases and V by 5 bases; bases with no gene match: 8.

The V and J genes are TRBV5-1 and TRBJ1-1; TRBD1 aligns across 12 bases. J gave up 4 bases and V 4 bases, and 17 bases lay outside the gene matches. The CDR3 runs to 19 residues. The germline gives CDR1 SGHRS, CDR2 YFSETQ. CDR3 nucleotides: TGCGCCAGCAGCAGGGACTTAACCGGGACAGGGGGCAGGGTCACTGAAGCTTTCTTT. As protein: CASSRDLTGTGGRVTEAFF.

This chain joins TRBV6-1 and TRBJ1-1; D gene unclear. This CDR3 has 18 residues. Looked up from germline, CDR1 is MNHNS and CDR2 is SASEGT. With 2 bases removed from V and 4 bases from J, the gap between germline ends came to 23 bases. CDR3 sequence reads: CASSELGIFSALGTEAFF. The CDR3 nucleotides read TGTGCCAGCAGTGAACTTGGGATCTTCTCGGCGTTAGGCACTGAAGCTTTCTTT.

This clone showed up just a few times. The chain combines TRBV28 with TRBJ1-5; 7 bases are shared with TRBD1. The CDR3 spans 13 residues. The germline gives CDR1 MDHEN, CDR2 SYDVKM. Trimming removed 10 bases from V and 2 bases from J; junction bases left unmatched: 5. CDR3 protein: CAINRGGNQPQHF. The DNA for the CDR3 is TGTGCCATTAACAGGGGAGGCAATCAGCCCCAGCATTTT.

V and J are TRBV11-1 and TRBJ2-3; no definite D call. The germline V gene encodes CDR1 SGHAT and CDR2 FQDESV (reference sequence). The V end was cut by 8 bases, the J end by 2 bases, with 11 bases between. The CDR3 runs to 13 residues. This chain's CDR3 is CASLGRNTDTQYF. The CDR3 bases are TGTGCCAGCTTGGGTAGGAACACAGATACGCAGTATTTT.

The CDR3 spells CASSEEWTGVGYTF. CDR3 coding DNA: TGTGCCAGCAGTGAAGAGTGGACAGGGGTAGGCTACACCTTC. The V and J genes are TRBV6-1 and TRBJ1-2; 9 bases fit TRBD1. This CDR3 contains 14 residues. CDR1 and CDR2 (germline): MNHNS, SASEGT. V shed 1 base and J 8 bases; nucleotides not matched to a gene: 5.

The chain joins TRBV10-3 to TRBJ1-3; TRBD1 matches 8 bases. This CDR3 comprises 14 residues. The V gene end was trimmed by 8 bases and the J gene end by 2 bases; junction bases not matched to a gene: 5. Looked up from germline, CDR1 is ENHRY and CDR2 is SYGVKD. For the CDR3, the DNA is TGTGCCATCCGGGACAGGACCACTGGAAACACCATATATTTT. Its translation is CAIRDRTTGNTIYF.